This is a list of T cell receptor beta chains from one sample in a study of blood T cell repertoires in COVID-19. Sequenced by immunoSEQ multiplex PCR; TCRdb stores in-frame clones only, minus some. The profile shows some 200,000 clones, 70% to 85% of them singletons. The sample comprised PBMCs or T cells enriched from blood (not recorded which). Source of these receptors: a woman between 35 and 50 years old with acute COVID-19. Each CDR3 is given with its conserved first and last residue. The D gene is left open where the match is weak. Size is omitted from some rows. Given values are once, few, many or a class for expanded clones.

d_gene	j_gene	abundance	v_gene	CDR3nt	CDR3aa
TRBD1	TRBJ1-1	NA	TRBV4-2	TGTGCCAGCAGCCCCCGGGACAGGGGAACTGAAGCTTTCTTT	CASSPRDRGTEAFF
NA	TRBJ2-1	once	TRBV19	TGTGCCAGTAGTCTCGTAGGGAGCTCCTACAATGAGCAGTTCTTC	CASSLVGSSYNEQFF
NA	TRBJ2-1	NA	TRBV4-2	TGTGCCAGCAGCCAAGAGGGCGGGGTAAGGAATGAGCAGTTCTTC	CASSQEGGVRNEQFF
NA	TRBJ1-6	NA	TRBV5-1	TGCGCCAGCAGCTTGAGTGGTAGTGGTTCACCCCTCCACTTT	CASSLSGSGSPLHF
TRBD2	TRBJ2-5	NA	TRBV7-3	TGTGCCAGCAGCTTAAACAGGAGAGCTAGCGGGGGCCAAGAGACCCAGTACTTC	CASSLNRRASGGQETQYF
TRBD1	TRBJ2-2	NA	TRBV7-2	TGTGCCAGCAGCTGGGACAGCTACACCGGGGAGCTGTTTTTT	CASSWDSYTGELFF
TRBD2	TRBJ2-5	few	TRBV7-7	TGTGCCAGCAGCCCAGGACTAGCGGGGGTCCAAGAGACCCAGTACTTC	CASSPGLAGVQETQYF
NA	TRBJ1-2	NA	TRBV16	TGTGCCAGCAGCCGCGGCGGGGACTATGGCTACACCTTC	CASSRGGDYGYTF
TRBD1	TRBJ1-1	NA	TRBV11-1	TGTGCCAGCAGCTTTTACAGGGGGAAGGAAGCTTTCTTT	CASSFYRGKEAFF
TRBD1	TRBJ2-3	NA	TRBV5-4	TGTGCCAGCAGCTTGGCCGGGGACAGGCACACAGATACGCAGTATTTT	CASSLAGDRHTDTQYF
NA	TRBJ1-1	NA	TRBV18	TGTGCCAGCTCACCACAGCCGGTCACTGAAGCTTTCTTT	CASSPQPVTEAFF
NA	TRBJ1-5	NA	TRBV18	TGTGCCAGCTCACCCCAGGGGTCCAATCAGCCCCAGCATTTT	CASSPQGSNQPQHF
TRBD1	TRBJ2-5	NA	TRBV29-1	TGCAGCGTTGCACAGGGGTCCCAAGAGACCCAGTACTTC	CSVAQGSQETQYF
TRBD1	TRBJ1-6	once	TRBV9	TGTGCCAGCAGCGCCCAGGGGGCAGTGGGTTCACCCCTCCACTTT	CASSAQGAVGSPLHF
TRBD1	TRBJ2-2	once	TRBV7-9	TGTGCCAGCAGCTACCCCCCGGCGTCAGGGGGCGCGAACACCGGGGAGCTGTTTTTT	CASSYPPASGGANTGELFF
TRBD1	TRBJ1-3	NA	TRBV2	TGTGCCAGTTCTGGACAGGCGACCTCTGGAAACACCATATATTTT	CASSGQATSGNTIYF
NA	TRBJ1-5	few	TRBV6-5	TGTGCCAGCAGTTCCTTGGGGGCGGGCAATCAGCCCCAGCATTTT	CASSSLGAGNQPQHF
TRBD1	TRBJ2-3	NA	TRBV23-1	TGCGCCAGCAGTCTGCTCCGGGACAGGGGCCCTACGCAGTATTTT	CASSLLRDRGPTQYF
TRBD2	TRBJ2-1	NA	TRBV11-2	TGTGCCAGCAGCCGGACTAGCGGGAGCTCCTACAATGAGCAGTTCTTC	CASSRTSGSSYNEQFF
TRBD1	TRBJ1-2	NA	TRBV19	TGTGCCAGTAGTCCGACGGGACAGGGGAGGTTTTATGGCTACACCTTC	CASSPTGQGRFYGYTF
NA	TRBJ1-5	NA	TRBV4-3	TGCGCCAGCAGCCAAGGAGGGGGGGGTCAGCCCCAGCATTTT	CASSQGGGGQPQHF
NA	TRBJ1-6	NA	TRBV20-1	TGCAGTACCAACAGGGATTCACCCCTCCACTTT	CSTNRDSPLHF
NA	TRBJ2-1	NA	TRBV1	TGCACCAGCAGCGCATTAGCGGAATATTACAATGAGCAGTTCTTC	CTSSALAEYYNEQFF
NA	TRBJ2-2	few	TRBV7-9	TGTGCCAGCAGCTTTGGTAACAGGGCTTCCGGGGAGCTGTTTTTT	CASSFGNRASGELFF
NA	TRBJ1-2	NA	TRBV10-1	TGCGCCAGCAGTGAGTCCCCCAGGGATGGCTACACCTTC	CASSESPRDGYTF
NA	TRBJ1-2	NA	TRBV15	TGTGCCACCAGCAGAGTTTGGGGGCGCGAAAATGGCTACACCTTC	CATSRVWGRENGYTF
NA	TRBJ1-2	NA	TRBV24-1	TGTGCCACCAGTACAGGCATCAACTATGGCTACACCTTC	CATSTGINYGYTF
NA	TRBJ1-5	NA	TRBV7-2	TGTGCCAGCAGCGCCCAGGGTGTTAGCAATCAGCCCCAGCATTTT	CASSAQGVSNQPQHF
TRBD2	TRBJ2-1	few	TRBV18	TGTGCCAGCTCCCGGAGGCAGCGGGAGGTCAATGAGCAGTTCTTC	CASSRRQREVNEQFF
NA	TRBJ2-3	NA	TRBV6-4	TGTGCCAGCAGTGACTCGCCCGGGAACGGTGGAGATACGCAGTATTTT	CASSDSPGNGGDTQYF
TRBD2	TRBJ2-3	NA	TRBV7-2	TGTGCCAGCAGCCCTAGCGGGGGTGCCACAGATACGCAGTATTTT	CASSPSGGATDTQYF
TRBD2	TRBJ2-1	NA	TRBV7-2	TGTGCCAGCAGCCAGCCGGGACTAGCGGTCTACAATGAGCAGTTCTTC	CASSQPGLAVYNEQFF
TRBD2	TRBJ2-3	NA	TRBV12-3/TRBV12-4	TGTGCCAGCACCTGGACTAGTGTCGCTACGCAGTATTTT	CASTWTSVATQYF
TRBD2	TRBJ2-2	NA	TRBV6-4	TGTGCCAGCAGCCCTAGCGGGGCCGGGGAGCTGTTTTTT	CASSPSGAGELFF
NA	TRBJ2-6	NA	TRBV28	TGTGCCAGCAGCCTAGAAGGAGTACCAGCTGGGGCCAACGTCCTGACTTTC	CASSLEGVPAGANVLTF
TRBD1	TRBJ2-7	NA	TRBV5-6	TGTGCCAGCAGCTTTGGACAGGGTTCAGACGAGCAGTACTTC	CASSFGQGSDEQYF
NA	TRBJ1-2	few	TRBV5-1	TGCGCCAGCAGCTTGAGTCAAAAAGCGGATGGCTACACCTTC	CASSLSQKADGYTF
TRBD2	TRBJ2-1	NA	TRBV5-1	TGCGCCAGCGGGGGACTAGCGGGAGCCGTCAACTACAATGAGCAGTTCTTC	CASGGLAGAVNYNEQFF
TRBD1	TRBJ2-1	NA	TRBV7-9	TGTGCCAGCAGCGCCACAGGGGCGTATGAGCAGTTCTTC	CASSATGAYEQFF
TRBD2	TRBJ2-3	NA	TRBV6-5	TGTGCCAGCAGTTACAGCGGGGGGCCCTTGAATACGCAGTATTTT	CASSYSGGPLNTQYF
NA	TRBJ1-5	NA	TRBV19	TGTGCCAGTAGTATAGAGCGGCAGGGGCCTTATAGCAATCAGCCCCAGCATTTT	CASSIERQGPYSNQPQHF
TRBD2	TRBJ2-2	NA	TRBV10-2	TGCGCCAGCAGGGATAGCGGGGGGGCGAGAACCGGGGAGCTGTTTTTT	CASRDSGGARTGELFF
NA	TRBJ2-3	NA	TRBV5-8	TGTGCCAGCAGCTTGGCCGTGAGGGGGAGCGGCACAGATACGCAGTATTTT	CASSLAVRGSGTDTQYF
NA	TRBJ1-2	NA	TRBV12-3/TRBV12-4	TGTGCCAGCAGCTACAGAAGAAACTATGGCTACACCTTC	CASSYRRNYGYTF
TRBD1	TRBJ2-1	NA	TRBV7-9	TGTGCCAGCAGCTTAGCCGGGACAGGGAGATACAATGAGCAGTTCTTC	CASSLAGTGRYNEQFF
NA	TRBJ2-3	NA	TRBV6-5	TGTGCCAGCAGATTGACGGGGACAGATACGCAGTATTTT	CASRLTGTDTQYF
TRBD1	TRBJ1-1	NA	TRBV19	TGTGCCAGTAGTTCTCCGACAGGGGGCACCCGTGAAGCTTTCTTT	CASSSPTGGTREAFF